The clone carrying this TCR beta chain was observed at least ten times. The entry originates in a study of T cells after yellow fever vaccination. Germline lookup yields CDR1 SGHNT and CDR2 YYREEE (reference sequence). The CDR3 length is 15 residues. The J segment lost 1 base and the V segment lost 4 bases, leaving 6 bases of the junction unmatched. TCRdb redid the calling of the 5' RACE reads with MiXCR, one entry per CDR3 protein. The sample has roughly 65,000 distinct CDR3 sequences, 5% to 6.5% seen once. V and J are TRBV5-4 and TRBJ2-5; 8 bases are a match to TRBD2. The sequencing here drew on CD4+ T cells sorted from PBMCs, taken roughly 14 days after the first yellow fever vaccination. This receptor was taken from a man aged 18 to 29 who received the YFV17D yellow fever vaccine. The CDR3 protein is CASSRTGGVQETQYF. CDR3 in DNA: TGTGCCAGCAGCAGGACCGGGGGGGTCCAAGAGACCCAGTACTTC. Full variable domain (remainder filled in from reference TRBV5-4 and TRBJ2-5): ETGVTQSPTHLIKTRGQQVTLRCSSQSGHNTVSWYQQALGQGPQFIFQYYREEENGRGNFPPRFSGLQFPNYSSELNVNALELDDSALYLCASSRTGGVQETQYFGPGTRLLVL.